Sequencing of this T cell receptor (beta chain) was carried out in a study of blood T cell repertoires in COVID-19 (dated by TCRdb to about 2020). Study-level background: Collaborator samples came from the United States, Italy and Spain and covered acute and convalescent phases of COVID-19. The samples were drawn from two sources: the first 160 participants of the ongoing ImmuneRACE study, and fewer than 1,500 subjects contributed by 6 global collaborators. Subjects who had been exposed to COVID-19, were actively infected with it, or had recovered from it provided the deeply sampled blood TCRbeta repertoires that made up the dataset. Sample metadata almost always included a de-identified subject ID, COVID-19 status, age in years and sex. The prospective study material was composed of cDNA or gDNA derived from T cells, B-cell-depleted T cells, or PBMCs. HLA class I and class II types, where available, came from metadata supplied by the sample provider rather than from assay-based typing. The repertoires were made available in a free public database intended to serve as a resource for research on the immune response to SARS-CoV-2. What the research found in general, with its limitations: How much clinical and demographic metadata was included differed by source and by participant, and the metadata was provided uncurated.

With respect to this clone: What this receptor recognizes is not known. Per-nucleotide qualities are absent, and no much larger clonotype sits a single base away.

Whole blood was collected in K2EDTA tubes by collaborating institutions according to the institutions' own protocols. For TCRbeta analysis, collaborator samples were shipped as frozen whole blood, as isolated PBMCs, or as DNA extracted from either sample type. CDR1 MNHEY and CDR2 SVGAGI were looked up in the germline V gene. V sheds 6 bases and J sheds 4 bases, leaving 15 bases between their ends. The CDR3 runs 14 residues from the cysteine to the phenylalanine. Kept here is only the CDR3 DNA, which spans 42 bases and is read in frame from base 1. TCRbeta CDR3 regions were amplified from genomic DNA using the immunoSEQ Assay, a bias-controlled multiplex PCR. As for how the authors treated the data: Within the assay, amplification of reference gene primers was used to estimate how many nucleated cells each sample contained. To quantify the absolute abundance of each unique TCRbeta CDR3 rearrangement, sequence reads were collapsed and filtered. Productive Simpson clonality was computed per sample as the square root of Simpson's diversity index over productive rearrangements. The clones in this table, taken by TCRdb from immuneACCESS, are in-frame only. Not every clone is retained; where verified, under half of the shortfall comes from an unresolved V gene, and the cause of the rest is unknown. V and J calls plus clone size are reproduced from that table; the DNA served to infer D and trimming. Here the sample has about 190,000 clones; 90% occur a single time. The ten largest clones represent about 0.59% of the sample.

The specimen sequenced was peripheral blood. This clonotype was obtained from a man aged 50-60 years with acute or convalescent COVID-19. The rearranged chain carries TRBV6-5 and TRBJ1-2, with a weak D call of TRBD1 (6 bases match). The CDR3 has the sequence CASSRLDSSYGYTF. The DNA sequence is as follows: TGTGCCAGCAGCCGTTTGGACAGTAGCTATGGCTACACCTTC.